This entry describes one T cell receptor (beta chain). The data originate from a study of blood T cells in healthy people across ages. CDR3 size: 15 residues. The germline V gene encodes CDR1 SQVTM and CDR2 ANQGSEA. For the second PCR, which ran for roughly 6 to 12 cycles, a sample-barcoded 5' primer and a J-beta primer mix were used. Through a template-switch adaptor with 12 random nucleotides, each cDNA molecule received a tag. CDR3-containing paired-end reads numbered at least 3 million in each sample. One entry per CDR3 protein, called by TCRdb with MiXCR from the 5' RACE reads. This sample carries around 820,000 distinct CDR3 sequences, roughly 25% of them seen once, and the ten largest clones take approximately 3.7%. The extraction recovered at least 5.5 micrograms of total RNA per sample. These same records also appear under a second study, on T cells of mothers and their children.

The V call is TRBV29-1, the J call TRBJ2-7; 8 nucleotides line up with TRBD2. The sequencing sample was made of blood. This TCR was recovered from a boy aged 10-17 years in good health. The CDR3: CSARAREGGSYEQYF. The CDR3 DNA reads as TGCAGTGCCCGCGCCCGGGAGGGTGGATCCTACGAGCAGTACTTC.